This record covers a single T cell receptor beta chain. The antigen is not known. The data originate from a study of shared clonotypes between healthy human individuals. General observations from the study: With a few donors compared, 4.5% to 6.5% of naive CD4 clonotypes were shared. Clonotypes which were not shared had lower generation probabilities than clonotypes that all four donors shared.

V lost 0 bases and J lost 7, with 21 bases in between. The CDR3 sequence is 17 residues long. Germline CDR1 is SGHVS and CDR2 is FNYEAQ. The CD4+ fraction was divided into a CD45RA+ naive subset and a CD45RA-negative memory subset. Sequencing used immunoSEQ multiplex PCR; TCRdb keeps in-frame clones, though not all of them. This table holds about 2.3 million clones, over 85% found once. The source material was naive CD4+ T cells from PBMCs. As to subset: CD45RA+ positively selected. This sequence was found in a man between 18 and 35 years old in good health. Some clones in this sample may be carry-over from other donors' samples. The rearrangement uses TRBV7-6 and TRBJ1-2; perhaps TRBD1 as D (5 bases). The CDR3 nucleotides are TGTGCCAGCAGCTTAGCGGGCAGGGTTGTCGAGGACTCTGGCTACACCTTC. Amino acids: CASSLAGRVVEDSGYTF.